This entry lists 14 T cell receptor beta chains sequenced from one sample in a study of cytomegalovirus exposure and HLA in healthy donors. Libraries were prepared by immunoSEQ multiplex PCR; TCRdb keeps only in-frame clonotypes and omits some of them. The sample records 100,000 to 150,000 clones, approximately 89% being singletons. The sample taken for sequencing was PBMCs. These receptors were taken from a woman aged 18-35 years in good health and CMV-seronegative.

This chain connects TRBV6-1 to TRBJ2-7; 7 nucleotides align to TRBD1. J gave up 0 bases and V 3 bases, and 2 bases lay outside the gene matches. CDR3 length: 14 amino acids. Germline-derived CDR1 and CDR2 are MNHNS and SASEGT. Written as DNA, the CDR3 is TGTGCCAGCAGTGAGTGGGACAGCTCCTACGAGCAGTACGTC. It codes for CASSEWDSSYEQYV.

This chain uses TRBV20-1 with TRBJ1-1; D unresolved. CDR3 size: 11 residues. Germline values: CDR1 DFQATT, CDR2 SNEGSKA (reference sequence). Trimming removed 8 bases at V and 1 base at J, with 8 bases between. The CDR3 is CSRRENTEAFF. The CDR3 DNA is TGCAGTAGACGGGAGAACACTGAAGCTTTCTTT.

The chain joins TRBV6-5 to TRBJ2-7; 10 bases match TRBD2. The germline gives CDR1 MNHEY, CDR2 SVGAGI. This CDR3 is 16 amino acids long. J lost 4 bases, V lost 1 base, and 7 bases had no gene match. CDR3: CASSYYQLAGRYEQYF. CDR3 sequence (DNA): TGTGCCAGCAGTTACTATCAACTAGCGGGAAGGTACGAGCAGTACTTC.

Note on this clone: Because it lacks the conserved phenylalanine or tryptophan at the end, this CDR3 is likely a read error. It is unclear where the CDR3 begins or ends on the DNA, so no DNA is shown, and the CDR3 is as TCRdb lists it. The gene calls are TRBV28 and TRBJ2-7; the D call of TRBD1 is as the table states it, not checked on the DNA. CDR1 and CDR2 (germline): MDHEN, SYDVKM. The CDR3 totals 8 residues, both ends included. The CDR3 loop is CASSLDRA.

The chain links TRBV6-5 to TRBJ2-7, with TRBD1 matching 8 bases. V lost 4 bases to trimming and J lost 6 bases; unmatched junction nucleotides: 11. The germline V gene has CDR1 MNHEY and CDR2 SVGAGI. This CDR3 region has 15 residues. This CDR3 is CASSSTGTGGREQYF. CDR3 in DNA: TGTGCCAGCAGTTCGACCGGGACAGGAGGGCGCGAGCAGTACTTC.

CDR3 loop: CASRTGTSSYEQYF. CDR3 nucleotides: TGTGCCAGCAGGACAGGGACGAGCTCCTACGAGCAGTACTTC. V is TRBV2 and J is TRBJ2-7, with 7 bases lining up with TRBD1. CDR1 and CDR2 (germline): SNHLY, FYNNEI. The trim removed 6 bases at V and 0 bases at J, leaving 5 bases unmatched. The CDR3 sequence is 14 residues long.

The gene calls are TRBV20-1 and TRBJ2-1, with unresolved D. The CDR3 totals 10 residues. Germline assignment: CDR1 DFQATT and CDR2 SNEGSKA (reference sequence). Trimming cost V 3 bases and J 8 bases, with 5 bases left between them. For the CDR3, the DNA is TGCAGTGCTAGTCACTATGAGCAGTTCTTC. It specifies CSASHYEQFF.

The rearrangement links TRBV4-3 to TRBJ1-3; D ambiguous. Germline V CDR1 and CDR2: LGHNA, YSLEER. The CDR3 sequence is 16 residues long. Deletions cut 2 bases from V and 2 bases from J, with 13 bases between. The CDR3 bases are TGCGCCAGCAGCCAAAAACCCCTGGGAGCTGGAAACACCATATATTTT. It translates to CASSQKPLGAGNTIYF.

The chain recombines TRBV6-1 with TRBJ2-7; possibly TRBD1 for D (5 bases). Germline V lookup: CDR1 MNHNS, CDR2 SASEGT. The V and J ends lost 0 bases and 2 bases respectively, with 14 bases between them. The CDR3 has 16 residues. CDR3 bases: TGTGCCAGCAGTGAAGCGCTCGGTGTCAGGGCCTACGAGCAGTACGTC. This encodes CASSEALGVRAYEQYV.

J is TRBJ2-1 and V is TRBV7-8; 8 bases are shared with TRBD1. Germline-derived CDR1 and CDR2 are SGHVS and FQNEAQ. V lost 4 bases and J lost 6; bases outside the gene matches: 8. The CDR3 is made up of 15 amino acids. The CDR3 coding sequence is TGTGCCAGCAGCTCCTCGGGACAGGTTATCAATGAGCAGTTCTTC. It yields the protein CASSSSGQVINEQFF.

CDR3 nucleotides: TGTGCCAGGCACGACCCAGGACTCTCGGGCTACAATGAGCAGTTCTTC. It translates to CARHDPGLSGYNEQFF. The rearrangement joins TRBV27 to TRBJ2-1; maybe TRBD2 (5 bases). The CDR3 sequence is 16 residues long. Germline assignment: CDR1 MNHEY and CDR2 SMNVEV (reference sequence). Trimming pared 9 bases from V and 3 bases from J, leaving 21 bases between.

The rearrangement joins TRBV29-1 to TRBJ2-4; D is perhaps TRBD2 (6 bases). V lost 6 bases and J 1 base, leaving 13 bases between the germline ends. Per germline, CDR1 SQVTM and CDR2 ANQGSEA. CDR3 length: 14 residues. As DNA, the CDR3 is TGCAGCGTCGGATATGGGGGGGCCAAAAACATTCAGTACTTC. This codes for CSVGYGGAKNIQYF.

The V and J genes are TRBV7-2 and TRBJ1-1; TRBD1 matches at 7 bases. Germline V gene lookup returns CDR1 SGHTA and CDR2 FQGNSA. V shed 5 bases, J shed 4 bases, and the junction held 7 bases outside the gene matches. This CDR3 is built from 14 residues. The CDR3 sequence: CASSARQGGTEAFF. The CDR3 DNA reads as TGTGCCAGCAGCGCACGTCAGGGGGGCACTGAAGCTTTCTTT.

This clone was seen a few times. The chain uses TRBV19 and TRBJ1-5, with D hard to call. Trimming shortened V by 3 bases and J by 7 bases, and 16 bases separated the two germline ends. The CDR3 is 15 amino acids. Germline-derived CDR1 and CDR2 are LNHDA and SQIVND (reference sequence). Here the CDR3 reads CASSITEPGFQPQHF. In nucleotides, the CDR3 is TGTGCCAGTAGTATTACTGAGCCGGGGTTCCAGCCCCAGCATTTT.